Listed here are 20 T cell receptor beta chains from one sample, sequenced in a study of blood T cell repertoires in COVID-19. Generated by immunoSEQ multiplex PCR, the TCRdb table keeps only in-frame clones and is missing some. The data contain 300,000 to 450,000 clones, 85% of them singletons. Sequences were obtained from peripheral blood. Every receptor here comes from a woman under 30 with acute or convalescent COVID-19.

This chain links TRBV9 with TRBJ1-2; 7 nucleotides line up with TRBD1. CDR3 length equals 14 residues. The junction had 6 bases not matched to a gene; V was cut back by 3 bases and J by 4 bases. Per germline, CDR1 SGDLS and CDR2 YYNGEE. The CDR3: CASSGGGFGYGYTF. CDR3 nucleotide sequence: TGTGCCAGCAGCGGAGGGGGCTTTGGCTATGGCTACACCTTC.

The chain has TRBV27 and TRBJ1-5; the match to TRBD1 covers 7 bases. The germline V gene has CDR1 MNHEY and CDR2 SMNVEV (reference sequence). With V trimmed by 6 bases and J by 4 bases, 9 bases remained unmatched. The CDR3 contains 15 residues. Written as DNA, the CDR3 is TGTGCCAGCAGCCCCCGACAGGGTGGGAATCAGCCCCAGCATTTT. As protein: CASSPRQGGNQPQHF.

The chain joins TRBV2 to TRBJ1-5; 8 positions agree with TRBD1. Germline CDR1 is SNHLY and CDR2 is FYNNEI. The CDR3 has 15 amino acids. With 6 bases clipped from V and 6 bases from J, the junction kept 10 bases outside the gene matches. The CDR3 region has the DNA TGTGCCAGCAGGGCACAGGGGGGGTACGGTCAGCCCCAGCATTTT. Its translation is CASRAQGGYGQPQHF. Full variable domain (missing parts from reference TRBV2 and TRBJ1-5): EPEVTQTPSHQVTQMGQEVILRCVPISNHLYFYWYRQILGQKVEFLVSFYNNEISEKSEIFDDQFSVERPDGSNFTLKIRSTKLEDSAMYFCASRAQGGYGQPQHFGDGTRLSIL.

In regard to this clone: An end of the junction differs from the germline gene, which may be a read error. V gene TRBV2 combines with J gene TRBJ1-4, with D maybe TRBD1 (5 bases). The CDR3 runs to 15 residues. The germline V gene has CDR1 SNHLY and CDR2 FYNNEI. CDR3 sequence (DNA): TGTGCCAGCAGCGAAGATAAGGGGATTCGGGAAAAACTGTTTTTT. Translating it yields CASSEDKGIREKLFF.

This chain uses TRBV19 with TRBJ1-2; D may be TRBD1 (5 bases). Germline V lookup: CDR1 LNHDA, CDR2 SQIVND (reference sequence). Trimming cost V 4 bases and J 5 bases, with 14 bases left between them. The length of the CDR3 is 14 residues. CDR3 loop: CASSNLGRGYGYTF. In DNA, the CDR3 is TGTGCCAGTAGTAATTTGGGGAGGGGATATGGCTACACCTTC.

V is TRBV29-1 and J is TRBJ2-1; 9 positions match TRBD2. The V and J ends lost 0 bases and 4 bases, in that order; junction bases with no gene match: 10. The CDR3 contains 17 residues. CDR1 and CDR2 (germline): SQVTM, ANQGSEA. The CDR3 loop reads CSVEDLPLAGLYNEQFF. The DNA of the CDR3 is TGCAGCGTTGAAGACCTGCCACTAGCGGGCCTTTACAATGAGCAGTTCTTC.

The V gene is TRBV25-1, the J gene TRBJ2-7; D unclear. V was pared by 1 base and J by 6 bases, with 7 bases between. The CDR3 loop spans 12 amino acids. Germline loops: CDR1 MGHDK, CDR2 SYGVNS. Here the CDR3 DNA reads TGTGCCAGCAGTGAATCCGTCCGCGAGCAGTACTTC. This encodes CASSESVREQYF.

The V call is TRBV29-1, the J call TRBJ2-7, with 10 positions matching TRBD2. Per the germline V gene, CDR1 is SQVTM and CDR2 is ANQGSEA. This CDR3 has 12 residues. V lost 6 bases and J lost 6; bases outside the gene matches: 5. CDR3 residues: CSVLTSGFEQYF. CDR3 coding DNA: TGCAGCGTCTTGACTAGCGGGTTCGAGCAGTACTTC.

V gene TRBV18 combines with J gene TRBJ1-2, with D maybe TRBD1 (6 bases). The germline V and J ends were trimmed by 3 bases and 6 bases, with 17 bases remaining between them. This CDR3 has 15 residues. Germline V gene sequence: CDR1 KGHSH, CDR2 LQKENI. CDR3 sequence reads: CASSPSNGGFDGYTF. CDR3 DNA: TGTGCCAGCTCACCGTCAAATGGGGGCTTTGATGGCTACACCTTC.

This clone has only a few counts. The rearrangement links TRBV28 to TRBJ1-5, with 8 bases matching TRBD1. Germline V CDR1 and CDR2: MDHEN, SYDVKM. The CDR3 length is 15 residues. The J segment lost 5 bases and the V segment lost 4 bases, leaving 7 bases of the junction unmatched. CDR3 amino acids: CASSSGTGFYQPQHF. The CDR3 DNA reads as TGTGCCAGCAGTTCCGGGACAGGATTTTATCAGCCCCAGCATTTT.

The chain uses TRBV11-2 and TRBJ1-2; 7 bases are a match to TRBD1. Per the germline V gene, CDR1 is SGHAT and CDR2 is FQNNGV. This CDR3 region has 15 residues. V lost 0 bases to trimming and J lost 7 bases; unmatched junction nucleotides: 8. The CDR3 spells CASSLEGQELSGYTF. The CDR3 coding sequence is TGTGCCAGCAGCTTAGAAGGACAGGAGTTAAGTGGCTACACCTTC.

V gene TRBV18 combines with J gene TRBJ1-2; 12 nucleotides line up with TRBD1. Germline V CDR1 and CDR2: KGHSH, LQKENI. This CDR3 region has 15 residues. Trimming removed 3 bases from V and 4 bases from J; junction bases left unmatched: 3. This chain's CDR3 is CASSPGQGAFYGYTF. In DNA, the CDR3 is TGTGCCAGCTCACCGGGACAGGGGGCTTTCTATGGCTACACCTTC.

This clone occurred a few times. This CDR3 is CASSATGGGYYGYTF. The CDR3 nucleotides read TGTGCCAGCAGCGCTACAGGGGGGGGTTACTATGGCTACACCTTC. This chain links TRBV5-8 with TRBJ1-2; 8 bases are shared with TRBD1. Germline-derived CDR1 and CDR2 are SGHTS and YDEGEE. Trimming removed 4 bases from V and 3 bases from J; junction bases left unmatched: 8. This CDR3 spans 15 amino acids.

This chain uses TRBV2 with TRBJ1-1, with TRBD1 matching 8 bases. CDR1 and CDR2 (germline): SNHLY, FYNNEI. The CDR3 is made up of 16 amino acids. The V and J ends lost 3 bases and 5 bases, in that order; junction bases with no gene match: 11. The CDR3 nucleotides are TGTGCCAGCAGTGATTTACCGGGACAGGTAATTACTGAAGCTTTCTTT. Its translation: CASSDLPGQVITEAFF.

This chain uses TRBV30 with TRBJ2-6; D call uncertain. The CDR3 sequence is 18 residues long. Trimming took 0 bases from V and 0 from J, leaving 15 bases between them. Germline V CDR1 and CDR2: GTSNPN, SVGIG (reference sequence). The CDR3 DNA follows: TGTGCCTGGAGTGTAATTAGAAATACTTACTCTGGGGCCAACGTCCTGACTTTC. Its translation: CAWSVIRNTYSGANVLTF.

The chain combines TRBV28 with TRBJ1-1; D possibly corresponds to TRBD1 (5 bases). V lost 10 bases and J 4 bases, leaving 16 bases between the germline ends. CDR3 length: 13 residues. Germline CDR1 reads MDHEN; CDR2 reads SYDVKM. This chain's CDR3 is CATGGGKGTEAFF. DNA of the CDR3: TGTGCCACCGGCGGGGGGAAGGGCACTGAAGCTTTCTTT.

This clone is a singleton in its sample. CDR3 loop: CASRDLGGGAYNEQFF. The CDR3, as DNA: TGTGCCAGTAGAGATCTGGGTGGGGGCGCCTACAATGAGCAGTTCTTC. The chain has TRBV19 and TRBJ2-1; D is possibly TRBD1 (6 bases). The V gene's germline CDR1 is LNHDA and CDR2 SQIVND (reference sequence). V gave up 6 bases and J gave up 2 bases, with 17 bases separating them. The CDR3 is 16 residues long.

The chain uses TRBV9 and TRBJ2-1; 10 nucleotides agree with TRBD2. The CDR3 runs 18 residues. With V trimmed by 2 bases and J by 6 bases, 14 bases remained unmatched. From germline, CDR1 is SGDLS and CDR2 YYNGEE. The CDR3 here is CASSVVPSGSFQSNEQFF. The CDR3 bases are TGTGCCAGCAGCGTGGTGCCTAGCGGGAGTTTTCAGAGCAATGAGCAGTTCTTC.

The rearrangement uses TRBV6-5 and TRBJ2-2, with 9 bases identical to TRBD2. V lost 8 bases to trimming and J lost 1 base; unmatched junction nucleotides: 5. The CDR3 contains 15 residues. Germline-derived CDR1 and CDR2 are MNHEY and SVGAGI. In DNA, the CDR3 is TGTGCCAGCTGTAGCGGGAGCGGGAACACCGGGGAGCTGTTTTTT. This sequence encodes CASCSGSGNTGELFF.

The table lists this clone with a few counts. The chain recombines TRBV19 with TRBJ2-5; D unresolved. Between the trimmed V and J ends, which lost 3 bases and 2 bases, there was a span of 7 bases. Germline values: CDR1 LNHDA, CDR2 SQIVND (reference sequence). The CDR3 loop spans 13 amino acids. The CDR3 reads CASSIQVQETQYF. The CDR3 nucleotides read TGTGCCAGTAGTATCCAGGTACAAGAGACCCAGTACTTC.